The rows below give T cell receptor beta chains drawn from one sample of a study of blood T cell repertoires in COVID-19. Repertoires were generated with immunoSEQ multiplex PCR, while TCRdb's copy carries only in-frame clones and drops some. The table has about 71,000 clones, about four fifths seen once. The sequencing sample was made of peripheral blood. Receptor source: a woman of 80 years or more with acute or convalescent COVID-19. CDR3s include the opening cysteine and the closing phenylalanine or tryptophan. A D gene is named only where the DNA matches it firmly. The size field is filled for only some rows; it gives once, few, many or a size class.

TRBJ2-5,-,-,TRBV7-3,CASSLIPSRKTQYF,TGTGCCAGCAGCTTAATCCCTTCGAGAAAGACCCAGTACTTC
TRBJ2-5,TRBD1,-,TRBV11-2,CASSLPGTGGETQYF,TGTGCCAGCAGCTTACCGGGGACAGGGGGAGAGACCCAGTACTTC
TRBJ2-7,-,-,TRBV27,CASSPRQAYYEQYF,TGTGCCAGCAGTCCTAGACAGGCTTACTACGAGCAGTACTTC
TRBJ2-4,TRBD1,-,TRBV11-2,CASSPSTGPPPWVQYF,TGTGCCAGCAGCCCCTCGACAGGGCCCCCGCCCTGGGTTCAGTACTTC
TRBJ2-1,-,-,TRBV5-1,CASGSGVGNHEQFF,TGCGCCAGCGGATCTGGAGTTGGAAATCATGAGCAGTTCTTC
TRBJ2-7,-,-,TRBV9,CASSAAGTSSYEQYF,TGTGCCAGCAGCGCAGCAGGGACTTCCTCCTACGAGCAGTACTTC
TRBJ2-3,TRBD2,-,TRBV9,CASSVGTLAGGTDTQYF,TGTGCCAGCAGCGTAGGAACACTAGCGGGGGGCACAGATACGCAGTATTTT
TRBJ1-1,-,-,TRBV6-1,CASSEVEGNTEAFF,TGTGCCAGCAGTGAAGTTGAGGGGAACACTGAAGCTTTCTTT
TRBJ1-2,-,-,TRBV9,CASRSGANYGYTF,TGTGCCAGCAGATCCGGAGCCAACTATGGCTACACCTTC
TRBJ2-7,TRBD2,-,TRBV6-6,CASSGTSGTSYEQYF,TGTGCCAGCTCCGGGACTAGCGGGACTTCCTACGAGCAGTACTTC
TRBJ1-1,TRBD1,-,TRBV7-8,CASSLSGTGRPTGAFF,TGTGCCAGCAGCTTATCGGGGACAGGGCGACCTACTGGAGCTTTCTTT
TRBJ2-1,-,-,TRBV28,CASSFPLRNEQFF,TGTGCCAGCAGTTTCCCCCTACGGAATGAGCAGTTCTTC
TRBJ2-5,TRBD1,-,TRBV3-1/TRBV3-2,CASSQGTGTETQYF,TGTGCCAGCAGCCAAGGGACAGGGACGGAGACCCAGTACTTC
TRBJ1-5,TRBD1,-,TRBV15,CATSRGDRTQPQHF,TGTGCCACCAGCAGGGGGGACAGGACTCAGCCCCAGCATTTT
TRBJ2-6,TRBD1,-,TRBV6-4,CASSPAGQGPGGANVLTF,TGTGCCAGCAGCCCGGCCGGACAGGGCCCCGGAGGGGCCAACGTCCTGACTTTC
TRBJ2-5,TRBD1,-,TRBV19,CASCGTGGSETQYF,TGTGCCAGCTGTGGGACAGGGGGCAGCGAGACCCAGTACTTC
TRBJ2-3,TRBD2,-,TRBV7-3,CASSQGLAGAYTQYF,TGTGCCAGCAGCCAGGGACTAGCGGGCGCATATACGCAGTATTTT
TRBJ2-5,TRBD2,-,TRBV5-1,CASSLVGLAGATPQETQYF,TGCGCCAGCAGCTTGGTCGGCCTAGCGGGAGCCACTCCCCAAGAGACCCAGTACTTC
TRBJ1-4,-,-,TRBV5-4,CASSWGTQAGEKLFF,TGTGCCAGCAGCTGGGGGACTCAGGCGGGTGAAAAACTGTTTTTT
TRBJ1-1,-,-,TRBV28,CASSLGIREGTEAFF,TGTGCCAGCAGTTTAGGTATAAGGGAGGGCACTGAAGCTTTCTTT
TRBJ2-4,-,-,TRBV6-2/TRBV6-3,CASSYSMYSVPKNIQYF,TGTGCCAGCAGTTACTCAATGTACTCCGTCCCCAAAAACATTCAGTACTTC
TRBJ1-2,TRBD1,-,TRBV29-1,CSAAGTAYGYTF,TGCAGCGCTGCGGGGACAGCTTATGGCTACACCTTC
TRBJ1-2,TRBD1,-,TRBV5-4,CASSLRTGYGYTF,TGTGCCAGCAGCTTGCGGACAGGGTATGGCTACACCTTC
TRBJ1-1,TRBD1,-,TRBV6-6,CASSRQGNTEAFF,TGTGCCAGCAGCCGACAGGGGAACACTGAAGCTTTCTTT
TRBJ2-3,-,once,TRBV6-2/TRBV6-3,CASSYSVRRDGTDTQYF,TGTGCCAGCAGTTACTCTGTTCGGCGGGACGGCACAGATACGCAGTATTTT
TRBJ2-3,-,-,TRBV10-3,CAISELEEGTDTQYF,TGTGCCATCAGTGAATTGGAGGAGGGCACAGATACGCAGTATTTT
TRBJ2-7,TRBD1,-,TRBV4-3,CASSQDGGTGPYEQYF,TGCGCCAGCAGCCAAGATGGGGGGACAGGGCCCTACGAGCAGTACTTC